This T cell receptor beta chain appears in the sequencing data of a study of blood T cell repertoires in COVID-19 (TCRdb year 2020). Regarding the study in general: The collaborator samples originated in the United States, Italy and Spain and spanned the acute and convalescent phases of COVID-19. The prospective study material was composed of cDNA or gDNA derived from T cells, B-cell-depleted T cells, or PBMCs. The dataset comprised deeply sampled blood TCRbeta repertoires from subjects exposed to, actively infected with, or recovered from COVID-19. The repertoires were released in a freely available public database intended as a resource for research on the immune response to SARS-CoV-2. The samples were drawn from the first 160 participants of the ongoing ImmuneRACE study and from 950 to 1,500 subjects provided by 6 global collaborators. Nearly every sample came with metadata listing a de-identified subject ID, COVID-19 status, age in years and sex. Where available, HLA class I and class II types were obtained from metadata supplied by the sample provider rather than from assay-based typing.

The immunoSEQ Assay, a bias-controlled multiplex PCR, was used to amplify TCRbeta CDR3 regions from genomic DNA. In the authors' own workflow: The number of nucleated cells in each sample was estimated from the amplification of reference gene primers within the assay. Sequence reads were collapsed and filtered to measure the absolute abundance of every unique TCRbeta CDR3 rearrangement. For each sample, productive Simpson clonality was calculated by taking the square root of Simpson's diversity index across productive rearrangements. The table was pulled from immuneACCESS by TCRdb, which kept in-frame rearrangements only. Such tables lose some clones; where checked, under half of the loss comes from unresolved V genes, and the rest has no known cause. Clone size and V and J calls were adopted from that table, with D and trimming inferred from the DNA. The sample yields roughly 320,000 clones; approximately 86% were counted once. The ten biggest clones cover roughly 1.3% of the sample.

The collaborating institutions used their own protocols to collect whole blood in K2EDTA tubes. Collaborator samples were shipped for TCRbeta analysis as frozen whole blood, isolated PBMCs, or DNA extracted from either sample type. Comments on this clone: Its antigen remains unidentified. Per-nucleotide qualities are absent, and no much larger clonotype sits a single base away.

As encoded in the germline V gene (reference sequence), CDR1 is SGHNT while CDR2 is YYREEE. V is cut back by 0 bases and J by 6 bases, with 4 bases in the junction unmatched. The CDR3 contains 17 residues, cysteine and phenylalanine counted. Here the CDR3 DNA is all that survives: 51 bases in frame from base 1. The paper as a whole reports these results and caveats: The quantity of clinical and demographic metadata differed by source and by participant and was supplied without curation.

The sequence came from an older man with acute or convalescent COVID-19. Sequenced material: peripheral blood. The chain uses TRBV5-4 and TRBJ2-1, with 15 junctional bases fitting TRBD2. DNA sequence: TGTGCCAGCAGCTTGGGGACTAGCGGGAGGGTTCTCAATGAGCAGTTCTTC. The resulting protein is CASSLGTSGRVLNEQFF.